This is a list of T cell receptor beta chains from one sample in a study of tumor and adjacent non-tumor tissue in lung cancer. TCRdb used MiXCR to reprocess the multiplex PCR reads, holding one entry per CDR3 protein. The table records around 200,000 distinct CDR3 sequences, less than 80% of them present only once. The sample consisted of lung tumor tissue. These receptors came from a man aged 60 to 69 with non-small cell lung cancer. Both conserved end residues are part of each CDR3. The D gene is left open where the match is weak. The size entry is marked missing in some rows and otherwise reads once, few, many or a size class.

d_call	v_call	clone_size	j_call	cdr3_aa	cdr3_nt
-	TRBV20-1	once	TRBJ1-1	CSVSTGETEAFF	TGCAGTGTTAGCACCGGGGAGACTGAAGCTTTCTTT
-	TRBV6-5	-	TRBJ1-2	CTSSPLRGTGGMGGYTF	TGTACCAGCAGTCCCCTGAGGGGGACGGGGGGTATGGGTGGCTACACCTTC
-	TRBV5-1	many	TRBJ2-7	CASSLDGILEQYF	TGCGCCAGCAGCTTGGACGGGATCCTGGAGCAGTACTTC
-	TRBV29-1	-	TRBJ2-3	CSDRLRLAWVTQYF	TGCAGCGACCGTCTGCGGCTAGCATGGGTGACGCAGTATTTT
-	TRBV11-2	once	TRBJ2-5	CASSFWSGAFQETLYF	TGTGCCAGCAGCTTTTGGTCAGGGGCCTTCCAAGAGACCCTGTACTTC
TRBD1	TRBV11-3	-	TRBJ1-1	CAGSPWTGMNTEAFF	TGCGCCGGCAGCCCTTGGACAGGGATGAACACTGAAGCTTTCTTT
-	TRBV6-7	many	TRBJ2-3	CASSYRPPDTQYF	TGTGCCAGCAGTTACAGACCCCCAGATACGCAGTATTTT
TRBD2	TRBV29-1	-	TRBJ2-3	CSVVLGLVSDTQYF	TGCAGCGTTGTCCTGGGACTAGTGTCCGATACGCAGTATTTT
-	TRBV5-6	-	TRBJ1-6	CANSVQGTYNSPLHF	TGTGCCAACAGCGTACAGGGTACCTATAATTCACCCCTCCACTTT
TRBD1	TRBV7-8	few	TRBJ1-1	CASSLGQGVREAFF	TGTGCCAGCAGCTTAGGACAGGGGGTTAGGGAAGCTTTCTTT
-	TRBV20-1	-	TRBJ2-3	CSPPTAGALHRTDTQYF	TGCAGTCCTCCCACGGCGGGGGCCTTGCACCGCACAGATACGCAGTATTTT
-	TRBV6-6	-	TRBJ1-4	CASRLQEVNEKLLF	TGTGCCAGCAGGTTGCAGGAGGTTAATGAAAAACTGTTATTT
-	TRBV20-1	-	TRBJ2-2	CSVRGASRSYTGELFF	TGCAGTGTTAGGGGGGCGAGCAGATCCTACACCGGGGAGCTGTTTTTT
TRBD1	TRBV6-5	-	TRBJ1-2	CTSSYSGTDSNYGYTF	TGTACCAGCAGTTACTCGGGGACAGATAGTAACTATGGCTACACCTTC
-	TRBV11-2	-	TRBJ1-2	CARSLAYGYGYTF	TGTGCCAGGAGCTTAGCGTACGGTTATGGTTACACCTTC
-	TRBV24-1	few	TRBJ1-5	CATSDSNRVNQPQHF	TGTGCCACCAGTGATTCCAACAGGGTAAATCAGCCCCAGCATTTT
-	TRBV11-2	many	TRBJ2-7	CASSLVGTSYEQYF	TGTGCCAGCAGCTTAGTCGGCACCTCCTACGAGCAGTACTTC
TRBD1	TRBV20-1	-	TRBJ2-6	CSAWDRSFGANVLTF	TGCAGTGCCTGGGACAGGAGCTTTGGGGCCAACGTCCTGACTTTC
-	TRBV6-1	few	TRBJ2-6	CASRKQGSGANVLTF	TGTGCCAGCCGAAAACAGGGTTCCGGGGCCAACGTCCTGACTTTC
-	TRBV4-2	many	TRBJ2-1	CASSPGGGASYNEQFF	TGTGCCAGCAGCCCCGGAGGCGGGGCGTCCTACAATGAGCAGTTCTTC
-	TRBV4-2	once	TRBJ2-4	CASSQDKGGKNIQYF	TGTGCCAGCAGCCAAGATAAGGGCGGCAAAAACATTCAGTACTTC
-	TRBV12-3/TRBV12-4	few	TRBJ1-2	CASADSTLYGYTF	TGTGCCAGCGCGGACAGTACTTTATATGGCTACACCTTC
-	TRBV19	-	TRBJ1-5	CASSAGLSNQPQHF	TGTGCTAGTAGTGCGGGACTCTCCAATCAGCCCCAGCATTTT
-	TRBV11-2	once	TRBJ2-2	CASSIEANGELFF	TGTGCCAGCAGCATAGAAGCGAACGGTGAGCTGTTTTTT
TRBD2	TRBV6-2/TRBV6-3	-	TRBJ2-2	CVSRAGKTGELLF	TGTGTCAGCAGAGCGGGAAAAACCGGGGAGCTGCTTTTT
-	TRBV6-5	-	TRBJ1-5	CASSYVSVGRWLRPQHF	TGTGCCAGCAGTTACGTAAGTGTAGGGCGCTGGTTAAGACCCCAGCATTTT
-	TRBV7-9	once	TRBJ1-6	CASSFRDSSSYNSPLHF	TGTGCCAGCAGCTTCCGGGACTCGAGCTCCTATAATTCACCCCTCCACTTT
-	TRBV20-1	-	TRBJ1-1	CSAGDVTTEAFF	TGCAGTGCTGGAGATGTGACTACTGAAGCTTTCTTT
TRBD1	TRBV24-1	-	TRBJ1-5	CATNDRGGNQPQHF	TGTGCCACAAATGACAGGGGTGGCAATCAGCCCCAGCATTTT
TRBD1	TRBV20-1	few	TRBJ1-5	CSARRQGSNQSQHF	TGCAGTGCTAGACGACAGGGGAGCAATCAGTCCCAGCATTTT
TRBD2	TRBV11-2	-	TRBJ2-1	CARSLAGGYTEQFF	TGTGCCAGGAGCTTAGCGGGGGGGTACACTGAGCAGTTCTTC
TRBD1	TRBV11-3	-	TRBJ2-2	CASSSQGAGPGEQFF	TGTGCCAGCAGCTCACAGGGGGCGGGCCCCGGGGAGCAGTTTTTT
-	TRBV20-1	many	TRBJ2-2	CSARVGADGELFF	TGCAGTGCTAGAGTAGGGGCGGACGGGGAGCTGTTTTTT
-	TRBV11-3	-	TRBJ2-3	CAPWRGGPDTQHF	TGTGCCCCCTGGAGGGGGGGCCCTGATACGCAGCACTTT
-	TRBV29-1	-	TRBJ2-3	CSVALIATDTLYF	TGCAGCGTTGCCCTCATAGCCACAGATACGCTGTATTTT
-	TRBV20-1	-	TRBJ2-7	CSPGGGDERYF	TGCAGCCCAGGGGGGGGGGACGAGCGGTACTTC
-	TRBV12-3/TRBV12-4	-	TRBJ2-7	CASSLGSGAEQYF	TGTGCCAGCAGTTTAGGCTCGGGGGCCGAGCAGTACTTC
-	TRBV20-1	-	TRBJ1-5	CSASEGDTFQPQHF	TGCAGTGCTAGTGAGGGGGACACCTTTCAGCCCCAACATTTT
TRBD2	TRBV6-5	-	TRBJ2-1	CAIRSGALYNEQFF	TGTGCCATCCGTAGCGGGGCTCTCTACAATGAGCAGTTCTTC
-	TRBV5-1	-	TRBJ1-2	CASSFRNDNYGYTF	TGCGCCAGCAGCTTTAGGAATGATAACTATGGCTACACCTTC
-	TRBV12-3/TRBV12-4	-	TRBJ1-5	CASSPRRGRQPQHF	TGCGCCAGCAGTCCCCGACGGGGGCGCCAGCCCCAGCATTTC
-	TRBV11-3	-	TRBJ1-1	CASNLGRLTSDNTEAFF	TGTGCCAGCAACTTAGGACGCCTTACTTCGGACAACACTGAAGCTTTCTTT
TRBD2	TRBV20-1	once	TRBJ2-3	CSAESGLAVLGADTQYF	TGCAGTGCTGAGTCGGGACTAGCGGTGTTGGGTGCAGATACGCAGTATTTT
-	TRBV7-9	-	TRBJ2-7	CARSLAGGWEQYF	TGTGCCAGAAGCTTAGCAGGGGGGTGGGAGCAGTACTTC
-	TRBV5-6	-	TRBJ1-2	CASSLGGAPPQPNGFTF	TGTGCCAGCAGCTTGGGGGGGGCGCCGCCCCAACCTAACGGCTTCACTTTC